The rows below give T cell receptor beta chains drawn from one sample of a study of CD8+ T cells in alopecia areata. Measured with immunoSEQ multiplex PCR; TCRdb has only the in-frame clones, and not every one. The sample shows some 210,000 clones, just over 65% of them seen only once. Sequencing used CD4+ T cells sorted from blood, obtained at approximately week 42, from a patient treated with tofacitinib. The receptors derive from a human donor with alopecia areata. The CDR3 runs from the conserved cysteine through the conserved F or W. The D gene is left open where the match is weak. Clone size, where shown, is once, few, many, or a class for clones that have expanded.

clone size	V gene	D gene	J gene	CDR3 protein
-	TRBV5-1	TRBD1	TRBJ1-2	CASSPAGQGANGYTF
once	TRBV30	-	TRBJ1-1	CAWSVRNTEAFF
-	TRBV19	TRBD1	TRBJ1-5	CASSETGTVVQPQHF
many	TRBV7-9	-	TRBJ1-1	CASSLGQNPEAFF
-	TRBV4-1	-	TRBJ2-7	CASSQEPQRSSYEQYF
few	TRBV29-1	-	TRBJ2-7	CSVERGPYEQYF
-	TRBV14	-	TRBJ1-6	CASSQEGRGSPLHF
-	TRBV10-3	-	TRBJ1-1	CAIRGGSGDTEAFF
-	TRBV7-2	-	TRBJ2-2	CASSYNTLGSGELFF
-	TRBV15	TRBD1	TRBJ2-7	CATSRDSGFGTGFFEQYF
few	TRBV10-3	TRBD2	TRBJ2-3	CAISETSGGADTQYF
-	TRBV2	-	TRBJ2-3	CASSETAMSTDTQYF
-	TRBV29-1	-	TRBJ2-1	CSVGGTPSYNEQFF
few	TRBV29-1	-	TRBJ2-2	CSVSGGPGELFF
few	TRBV10-2	TRBD2	TRBJ2-1	CASSEWSGGADNEQFF
-	TRBV30	-	TRBJ1-5	CAWSPQGVDQPQHF
-	TRBV2	-	TRBJ1-5	CASSEALPVNQPQHF
-	TRBV30	-	TRBJ1-2	CAWSEGSRVVKYGYTF
few	TRBV29-1	-	TRBJ1-4	CSVAQGSGNEKLFF
-	TRBV30	-	TRBJ1-2	CAWSYFQGTSYTF
few	TRBV7-3	-	TRBJ1-1	CASSLTPVGRSTEAFF
-	TRBV15	TRBD2	TRBJ2-6	CATSRVTTSGVSGANVLTF
once	TRBV5-1	TRBD2	TRBJ2-1	CASSPGLAGGREQFF
-	TRBV6-5	TRBD2	TRBJ2-1	CASSRTRPDYNEQFF
-	TRBV5-1	TRBD1	TRBJ2-3	CASSWAGTGGDTQYF
few	TRBV29-1	TRBD1	TRBJ2-7	CSVRTGGPYEQYF